This TCR beta chain emerged from a study of blood T cell repertoires in COVID-19. As for the study in general: The study drew acute and convalescent COVID-19 samples from the United States, Italy and Spain. From T cells, B-cell-depleted T cells, or PBMCs came the material, which was cDNA or gDNA.

Germline CDR1 MDHEN, CDR2 SYDVKM. The V end lost 3 bases, the J end lost 5 bases, and 20 bases lay between the germline ends. The CDR3 is made up of 17 amino acids. As originally analysed: Amplifying reference gene primers gave estimates of nucleated cell counts. The protocol was immunoSEQ multiplex PCR, while the TCRdb copy is restricted to in-frame clones and leaves out a portion. That table is the source of V, J and clone size, and D and trimming were worked out from the DNA. This sample has 23,000 or so clones, with about nine tenths found just once. The sample taken for sequencing was peripheral blood. This rearrangement joins TRBV28 to TRBJ2-1; TRBD2 might be the D (5 bases). The clonotype comes from a man aged 50 or older with active COVID-19. DNA for the CDR3: TGTGCCAGCAGTTTCCCCGGACTCGCCCCAGGAAACAATGAGCAGTTCTTC. It specifies CASSFPGLAPGNNEQFF.